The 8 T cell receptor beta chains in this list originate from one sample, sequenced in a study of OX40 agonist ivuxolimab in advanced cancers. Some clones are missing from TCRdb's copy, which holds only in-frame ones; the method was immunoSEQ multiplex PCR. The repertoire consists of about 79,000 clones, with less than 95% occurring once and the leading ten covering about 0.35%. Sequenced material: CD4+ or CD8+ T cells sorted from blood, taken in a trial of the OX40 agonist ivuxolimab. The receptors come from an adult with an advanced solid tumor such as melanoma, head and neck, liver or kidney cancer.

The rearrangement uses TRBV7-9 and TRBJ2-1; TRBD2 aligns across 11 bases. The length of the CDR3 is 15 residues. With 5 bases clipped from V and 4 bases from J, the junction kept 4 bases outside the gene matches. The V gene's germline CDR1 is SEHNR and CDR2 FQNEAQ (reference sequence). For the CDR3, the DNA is TGTGCCAGCAGCCCGATAGCGGGGGGGTACAATGAGCAGTTCTTC. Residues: CASSPIAGGYNEQFF.

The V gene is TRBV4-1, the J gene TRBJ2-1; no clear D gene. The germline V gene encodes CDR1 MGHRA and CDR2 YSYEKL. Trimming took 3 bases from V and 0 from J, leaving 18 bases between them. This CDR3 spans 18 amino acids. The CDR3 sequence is CASSHYLLPRSSYNEQFF. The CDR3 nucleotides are TGCGCCAGCAGCCATTATCTACTCCCCCGGAGCTCCTACAATGAGCAGTTCTTC.

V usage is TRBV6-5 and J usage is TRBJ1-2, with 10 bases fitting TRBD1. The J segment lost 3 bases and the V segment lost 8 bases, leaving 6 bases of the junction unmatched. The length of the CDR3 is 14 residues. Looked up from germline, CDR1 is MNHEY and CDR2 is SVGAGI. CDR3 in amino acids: CASGRQGAYYGYTF. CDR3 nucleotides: TGTGCCAGCGGTAGACAGGGGGCTTACTATGGCTACACCTTC.

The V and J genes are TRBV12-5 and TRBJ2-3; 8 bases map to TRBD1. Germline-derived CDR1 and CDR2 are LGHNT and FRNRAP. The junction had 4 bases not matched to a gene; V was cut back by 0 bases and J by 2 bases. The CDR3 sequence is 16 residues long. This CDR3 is CASGLVSGGITDTQYF. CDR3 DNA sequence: TGTGCTAGTGGTTTGGTTTCAGGGGGCATCACAGATACGCAGTATTTT.

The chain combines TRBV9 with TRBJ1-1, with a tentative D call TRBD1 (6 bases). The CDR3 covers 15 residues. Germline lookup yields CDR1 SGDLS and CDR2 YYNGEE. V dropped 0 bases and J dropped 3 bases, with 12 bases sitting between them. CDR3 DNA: TGTGCCAGCAGCGTAGGAGGGAGGGGGGACACTGAAGCTTTCTTT. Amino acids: CASSVGGRGDTEAFF.

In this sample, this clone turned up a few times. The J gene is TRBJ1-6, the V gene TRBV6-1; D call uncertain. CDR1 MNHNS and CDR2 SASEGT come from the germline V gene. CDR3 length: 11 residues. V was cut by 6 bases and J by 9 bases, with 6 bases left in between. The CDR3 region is CASSEGSPLHF. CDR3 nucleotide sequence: TGTGCCAGCAGCGAGGGTTCACCCCTCCACTTT.

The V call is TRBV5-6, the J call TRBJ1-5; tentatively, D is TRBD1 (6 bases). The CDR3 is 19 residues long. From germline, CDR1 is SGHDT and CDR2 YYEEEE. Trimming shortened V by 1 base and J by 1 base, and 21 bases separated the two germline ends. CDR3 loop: CASSLSWTIWGQSNQPQHF. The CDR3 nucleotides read TGTGCCAGCAGCTTGAGTTGGACCATCTGGGGGCAAAGCAATCAGCCCCAGCATTTT.

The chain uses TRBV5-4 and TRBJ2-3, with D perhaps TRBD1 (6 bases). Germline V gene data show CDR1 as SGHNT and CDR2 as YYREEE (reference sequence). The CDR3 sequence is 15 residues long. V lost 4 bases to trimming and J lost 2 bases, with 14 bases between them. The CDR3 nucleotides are TGTGCCAGCAGCCGAGGACAGAGAGACACAGATACGCAGTATTTT. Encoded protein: CASSRGQRDTDTQYF.